Detailed here is one T cell receptor beta chain. The CDR3 is 12 amino acids. Trimming stripped 3 bases from V and 7 bases from J, with 9 bases between. CDR1 is SGHDN, CDR2 FVKESK, per germline. The source of the sample is a study of blood T cell repertoires in COVID-19. For the study at large: Material from acute and convalescent COVID-19 was sourced from the United States, Italy and Spain.

The repertoire was sequenced with immunoSEQ multiplex PCR; TCRdb's copy has only in-frame clones and lacks some. The repertoire holds about 230,000 clones, 75% to 90% seen once, with 27% in the top ten. The chain recombines TRBV14 with TRBJ1-1; D unresolved. Sample: peripheral blood. This TCR was sampled from a man aged 35 to 55 with acute or convalescent COVID-19. CDR3 in DNA: TGTGCCAGCAGCCATAATCAGTTTGAAGCTTTCTTT. Protein sequence: CASSHNQFEAFF.